These 27 T cell receptor beta chains share one sample of origin, sequenced in a study of blood T cell repertoires in COVID-19. Libraries were prepared by immunoSEQ multiplex PCR; TCRdb keeps only in-frame clonotypes and omits some of them. This sample carries about 160,000 clones, around 84% of them seen once, and the ten largest clones take about 3.5%. Specimen: peripheral blood. Receptor source: a human donor with acute or convalescent COVID-19. The donor label of this sample is uncertain.

The chain uses TRBV11-3 and TRBJ2-5, with TRBD1 matching 8 bases. The V segment lost 2 bases and the J segment 6 bases; nucleotides outside the gene matches: 17. The CDR3 is made up of 18 amino acids. In germline, CDR1 is SGHNT, CDR2 YENEEA. The DNA of the CDR3 is TGTGCCAGCAGCTTAATAGTAGTACAGGGGGGAAGGATGCAGACCCAGTACTTC. Amino acids: CASSLIVVQGGRMQTQYF.

This rearrangement joins TRBV29-1 to TRBJ1-6; TRBD1 matches 7 bases. This CDR3 comprises 13 residues. Trimming removed 4 bases from V and 10 bases from J; junction bases left unmatched: 7. Per germline, CDR1 SQVTM and CDR2 ANQGSEA. The CDR3 region has the DNA TGCAGCGTTGTCGACAGGGCGGGATCACCCCTCCACTTT. Protein sequence: CSVVDRAGSPLHF.

The genes are TRBV7-2 and TRBJ2-3; 8 positions agree with TRBD2. Looked up from germline, CDR1 is SGHTA and CDR2 is FQGNSA. This CDR3 spans 15 amino acids. J was trimmed by 4 bases and V by 4 bases; bases with no gene match: 7. This chain's CDR3 is CASSSGGGRADTQYF. The CDR3 region has the DNA TGTGCCAGCAGCTCGGGGGGGGGCCGGGCAGATACGCAGTATTTT.

This clone turned up a few times. The chain uses TRBV11-3 and TRBJ2-7; maybe TRBD1 (6 bases). From germline, CDR1 is SGHNT and CDR2 YENEEA. The CDR3 is 13 amino acids. With 5 bases removed from V and 7 bases from J, the gap between germline ends came to 15 bases. Here the CDR3 reads CASSATGPSEQYF. Written as DNA, the CDR3 is TGTGCCAGCAGCGCCACAGGGCCTTCGGAGCAGTACTTC. Complete variable domain (other parts from reference TRBV11-3 and TRBJ2-7): EAGVVQSPRYKIIEKKQPVAFWCNPISGHNTLYWYLQNLGQGPELLIRYENEEAVDDSQLPKDRFSAERLKGVDSTLKIQPAELGDSAVYLCASSATGPSEQYFGPGTRLTVT.

The chain is built from TRBV5-4 and TRBJ2-3, with 12 bases aligning to TRBD1. Germline V gives CDR1 SGHNT, CDR2 YYREEE (reference sequence). Trimming cost V 2 bases and J 7 bases; bases outside gene matches: 5. This CDR3 contains 15 residues. DNA for the CDR3: TGTGCCAGCAGCTTCCCGGGACAGGGGGCAAATACGCAGTATTTT. It specifies CASSFPGQGANTQYF. The full variable domain, its missing parts supplied by reference TRBV5-4 and TRBJ2-3, is ETGVTQSPTHLIKTRGQQVTLRCSSQSGHNTVSWYQQALGQGPQFIFQYYREEENGRGNFPPRFSGLQFPNYSSELNVNALELDDSALYLCASSFPGQGANTQYFGPGTRLTVL.

The chain's CDR3 is CASSVGDRGHEQYF. CDR3 sequence (DNA): TGTGCCAGCAGCGTAGGGGACAGGGGCCACGAGCAGTACTTC. The chain joins TRBV9 to TRBJ2-7; 10 bases agree with TRBD1. This CDR3 is 14 amino acids long. Germline lookup yields CDR1 SGDLS and CDR2 YYNGEE. V trimming: 0 bases; J trimming: 5 bases; junction bases outside the gene matches: 2.

The chain recombines TRBV6-6 with TRBJ1-6, with TRBD1 as a possible D gene (5 bases). Trimming cost V 6 bases and J 7 bases, with 16 bases left between them. The CDR3 is 15 residues long. Germline CDR1 MNHNY, CDR2 SVGAGI (reference sequence). The chain's CDR3 is CASSPRGGDNSPLHF. CDR3 nucleotides: TGTGCCAGCAGCCCTCGGGGGGGTGACAATTCACCCCTCCACTTT.

The J gene is TRBJ1-1, the V gene TRBV11-2; TRBD1 agrees at 12 bases. V lost 5 bases, J lost 4 bases, and 8 bases stayed unmatched. The CDR3 runs to 16 residues. In germline, CDR1 is SGHAT, CDR2 FQNNGV. CDR3: CASSPRDRGPGTEAFF. The CDR3 DNA follows: TGTGCCAGCAGCCCGAGGGACAGGGGGCCGGGCACTGAAGCTTTCTTT.

The gene calls are TRBV28 and TRBJ1-3; D is perhaps TRBD1 (6 bases). CDR3 length: 14 amino acids. V gave up 3 bases and J gave up 4 bases, with 10 bases separating them. Germline-derived CDR1 and CDR2 are MDHEN and SYDVKM. CDR3 amino acids: CASSFYRDGNTIYF. CDR3 bases: TGTGCCAGCAGTTTCTACAGGGACGGAAACACCATATATTTT.

The V gene is TRBV9, the J gene TRBJ2-3, with 8 bases fitting TRBD2. The CDR3 runs 19 residues. The V gene's germline CDR1 is SGDLS and CDR2 YYNGEE. With 0 bases clipped from V and 0 bases from J, the junction kept 12 bases outside the gene matches. CDR3 residues: CASSVVGDGAGGSTDTQYF. In DNA, the CDR3 is TGTGCCAGCAGCGTAGTGGGTGATGGGGCGGGGGGTAGCACAGATACGCAGTATTTT.

The chain employs TRBV4-3 and TRBJ2-3; D is unclear. The CDR3 runs to 15 residues. The germline V and J ends were trimmed by 6 bases and 1 base, with 14 bases remaining between them. The germline V gene has CDR1 LGHNA and CDR2 YSLEER. This chain's CDR3 is CASSKLPSGTDTQYF. DNA of the CDR3: TGCGCCAGCAGTAAACTCCCGAGCGGCACAGATACGCAGTATTTT.

The chain recombines TRBV6-5 with TRBJ1-2; 9 bases align to TRBD1. Per the germline V gene, CDR1 is MNHEY and CDR2 is SVGAGI. This CDR3 has 13 residues. The trim removed 7 bases at V and 5 bases at J, leaving 5 bases unmatched. In nucleotides, the CDR3 is TGTGCCAGCAACCGGGGACAGGGATATGGCTACACCTTC. It codes for CASNRGQGYGYTF.

The chain combines TRBV5-1 with TRBJ2-5, with D possibly matching TRBD2 (7 bases). This CDR3 contains 15 residues. The V end lost 0 bases, the J end lost 5 bases, and 14 bases lay between the germline ends. The germline V gene encodes CDR1 SGHRS and CDR2 YFSETQ. The CDR3 nucleotides are TGCGCCAGCAGCTTGGATCCGGGGGGCCGCGAGACCCAGTACTTC. Translating it yields CASSLDPGGRETQYF.

The CDR3 DNA follows: TGTGCCAGCAGTTTCACAGATAATTCACCCCTCCACTTT. This codes for CASSFTDNSPLHF. The V call is TRBV27, the J call TRBJ1-6; D gene unclear. This CDR3 is 13 amino acids long. Germline CDR1 MNHEY, CDR2 SMNVEV (reference sequence). V gave up 3 bases and J gave up 5 bases, with 5 bases separating them.

This chain joins TRBV6-5 and TRBJ2-1; 11 nucleotides align to TRBD2. The CDR3 totals 14 residues. V dropped 4 bases and J dropped 9; count of bases not matched to a gene: 5. The germline gives CDR1 MNHEY, CDR2 SVGAGI. DNA of the CDR3: TGTGCCAGCAGTTTAGCGGGGGGGCCATTTGAGCAGTTCTTC. Translation gives CASSLAGGPFEQFF.

The chain combines TRBV18 with TRBJ1-1, with TRBD1 identical over 7 bases. The V gene's germline CDR1 is KGHSH and CDR2 LQKENI. The V gene end was trimmed by 3 bases and the J gene end by 1 base; junction bases not matched to a gene: 5. The CDR3 sequence is 15 residues long. The CDR3 loop reads CASSPGTARNTEAFF. For the CDR3, the DNA is TGTGCCAGCTCACCCGGGACAGCGAGGAACACTGAAGCTTTCTTT. The full variable domain, completed using reference TRBV18 and TRBJ1-1, is NAGVMQNPRHLVRRRGQEARLRCSPMKGHSHVYWYRQLPEEGLKFMVYLQKENIIDESGMPKERFSAEFPKEGPSILRIQQVVRGDSAAYFCASSPGTARNTEAFFGQGTRLTVV.

This clone turned up a few times. The chain uses TRBV2 and TRBJ1-2, with D unresolved. There are 14 residues in the CDR3. The V gene's germline CDR1 is SNHLY and CDR2 FYNNEI. The V end lost 6 bases, the J end lost 4 bases, and 15 bases lay between the germline ends. The CDR3 DNA is TGTGCCAGCAGCGCCGGAGGAACCGTCTATGGCTACACCTTC. It is translated as CASSAGGTVYGYTF.

This sequence joins TRBV5-5 and TRBJ1-4; D not certain. Trimming removed 0 bases from V and 3 bases from J, with 12 bases in between. Per germline, CDR1 SGHKS and CDR2 YYEKEE (reference sequence). This CDR3 has 16 residues. The CDR3 here is CASSLGGARANEKLFF. CDR3 nucleotides: TGTGCCAGCAGCTTGGGGGGAGCGAGGGCTAATGAAAAACTGTTTTTT.

V usage is TRBV5-1 and J usage is TRBJ1-2, with TRBD1 as a possible D gene (6 bases). The V and J ends lost 6 bases and 6 bases respectively, with 12 bases between them. Germline values: CDR1 SGHRS, CDR2 YFSETQ. The CDR3 has 12 amino acids. CDR3 DNA sequence: TGCGCCAGCACCGAGCAGGGGAATGGCTACACCTTC. Protein: CASTEQGNGYTF.

The genes are TRBV6-1 and TRBJ1-4; D is unclear. Germline CDR1 reads MNHNS; CDR2 reads SASEGT. V lost 2 bases and J lost 4, with 14 bases in between. The CDR3 runs 16 residues. DNA for the CDR3: TGTGCCAGCAGTGAACATCGGAAGGGAGATAATGAAAAACTGTTTTTT. This encodes CASSEHRKGDNEKLFF.

This clone was observed a handful of times. The chain combines TRBV4-1 with TRBJ1-4; D is unresolved. Germline loops: CDR1 MGHRA, CDR2 YSYEKL. The length of the CDR3 is 14 residues. V lost 1 base, J lost 3 bases, and 6 bases lay in between. The CDR3 loop reads CASSQARSNEKLFF. As DNA, the CDR3 is TGCGCCAGCAGCCAAGCCAGATCTAATGAAAAACTGTTTTTT.

This chain links TRBV21-1 with TRBJ2-3; the D call of TRBD1 is as the table states it, not checked on the DNA. TRBV21-1 corresponds to a pseudogene. CDR3 length: 14 residues. The CDR3 is CASSKPAGTDTQYF. The CDR3 nucleotides are TGTGCCAGCAGCAAGCCGGCAGGGACAGATACGCAGTATTTT.

The V and J genes are TRBV3-1 (or the pseudogene TRBV3-2) and TRBJ1-2, with a possible D match to TRBD1 (6 bases). The V gene lost 1 base and the J gene lost 8 bases, with 11 bases spanning the gap. Germline CDR1 is LGHDT and CDR2 is YNNKEL (reference sequence). CDR3 length equals 13 residues. This CDR3 is CASSQALTGGYTF. The DNA of the CDR3 is TGTGCCAGCAGCCAAGCCTTGACAGGCGGCTACACCTTC.

This clone came up many times. This chain joins TRBV5-1 and TRBJ1-2; D may be TRBD1 (5 bases). Per germline, CDR1 SGHRS and CDR2 YFSETQ. The CDR3 covers 14 residues. The V gene lost 0 bases and the J gene lost 4 bases, with 10 bases spanning the gap. CDR3 sequence reads: CASSLDQGSYGYTF. The CDR3 DNA is TGCGCCAGCAGCTTGGACCAGGGATCCTATGGCTACACCTTC.

On this clone: The same CDR3 can be traced to other DNA sequences in this sample. The genes are TRBV3-1 (or the pseudogene TRBV3-2) and TRBJ1-5, with D tentatively TRBD1 (5 bases). V was pared by 0 bases and J by 1 base, with 7 bases between. The CDR3 is 15 residues long. CDR1 LGHDT and CDR2 YNNKEL come from the germline V gene (reference sequence). The CDR3: CASSQDGGSNQPQHF. The CDR3 coding sequence is TGTGCCAGCAGCCAAGACGGGGGAAGCAATCAGCCCCAGCATTTT.

The chain is built from TRBV3-1 (or the pseudogene TRBV3-2) and TRBJ1-4; 9 bases fit TRBD1. V lost 4 bases and J lost 4; bases outside the gene matches: 10. The CDR3 length is 17 residues. Germline V gene data show CDR1 as LGHDT and CDR2 as YNNKEL (reference sequence). The CDR3 DNA sequence: TGTGCCAGCAGCCTACCTACAGGGGGCTGGGGTAATGAAAAACTGTTTTTT. Protein sequence: CASSLPTGGWGNEKLFF.

The chain is built from TRBV30 and TRBJ2-2; 11 bases line up with TRBD2. CDR1 and CDR2 from the germline V gene are GTSNPN and SVGIG (reference sequence). With 1 base clipped from V and 4 bases from J, the junction kept 5 bases outside the gene matches. CDR3 size: 16 residues. The CDR3 sequence is CAWSAPSGGPTGELFF. CDR3 coding DNA: TGTGCCTGGAGTGCACCTAGCGGGGGGCCCACCGGGGAGCTGTTTTTT. Looking up the rest from reference TRBV30 and TRBJ2-2 gives the full variable domain: SQTIHQWPATLVQPVGSPLSLECTVEGTSNPNLYWYRQAAGRGLQLLFYSVGIGQISSEVPQNLSASRPQDRQFILSSKKLLLSDSGFYLCAWSAPSGGPTGELFFGEGSRLTVL.